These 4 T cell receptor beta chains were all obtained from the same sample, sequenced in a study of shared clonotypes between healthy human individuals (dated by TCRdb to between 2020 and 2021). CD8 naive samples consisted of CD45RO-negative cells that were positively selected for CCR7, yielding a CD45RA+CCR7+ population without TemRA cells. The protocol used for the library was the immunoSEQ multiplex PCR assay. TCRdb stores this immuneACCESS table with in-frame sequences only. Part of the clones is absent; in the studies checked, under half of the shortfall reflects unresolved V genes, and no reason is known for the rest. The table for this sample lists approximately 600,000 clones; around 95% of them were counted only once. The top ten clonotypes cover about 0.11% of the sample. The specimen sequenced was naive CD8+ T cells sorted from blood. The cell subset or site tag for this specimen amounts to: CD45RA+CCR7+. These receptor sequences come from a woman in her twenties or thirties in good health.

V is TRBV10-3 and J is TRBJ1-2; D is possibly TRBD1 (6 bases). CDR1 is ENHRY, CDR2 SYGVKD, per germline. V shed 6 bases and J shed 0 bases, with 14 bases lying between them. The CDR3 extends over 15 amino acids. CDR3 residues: CAIREGDNSNYGYTF. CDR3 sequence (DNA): TGTGCCATCAGGGAGGGGGACAACTCTAACTATGGCTACACCTTC.

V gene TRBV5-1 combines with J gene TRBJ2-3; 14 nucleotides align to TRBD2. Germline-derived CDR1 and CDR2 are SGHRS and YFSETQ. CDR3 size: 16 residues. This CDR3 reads CVTGLAGAGPADTQYF. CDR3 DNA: TGCGTGACGGGACTAGCGGGAGCCGGTCCCGCGGATACGCAGTATTTT.

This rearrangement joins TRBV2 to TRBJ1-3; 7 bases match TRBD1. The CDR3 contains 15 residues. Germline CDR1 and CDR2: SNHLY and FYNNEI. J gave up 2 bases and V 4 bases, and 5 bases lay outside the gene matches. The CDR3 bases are TGTGCCAGCAGTGCTTACAGGGGAGCTGGAAACACCATATATTTT. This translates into CASSAYRGAGNTIYF.

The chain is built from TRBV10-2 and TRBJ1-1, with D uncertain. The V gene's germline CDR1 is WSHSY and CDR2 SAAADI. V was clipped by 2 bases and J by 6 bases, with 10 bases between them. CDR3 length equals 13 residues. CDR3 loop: CASSEEAGAEAFF. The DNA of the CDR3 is TGCGCCAGCAGTGAGGAGGCCGGGGCTGAAGCTTTCTTT.